One T cell receptor (beta chain) is described in this entry. Its antigen is as yet unknown. As for the donors, each was a healthy bone marrow donor. This record belongs to a study of cytomegalovirus exposure and HLA in healthy donors. The PCR employed 60 Vbeta primers together with 13 Jbeta primers. Data came from immunoSEQ multiplex PCR; TCRdb stores just in-frame clones and leaves some out. The sample yields 100,000 to 150,000 clones, 80% to 90% seen once. Germline trimming cut 3 bases from V and 7 bases from J; bases unmatched to any gene: 6. The germline V gene has CDR1 PRHDT and CDR2 FYEKMQ (reference sequence). This CDR3 is built from 14 residues. Study-level points and caveats: Researchers catalogued some 160 TCR beta chains as cytomegalovirus-associated. Presence/absence analyses took donor sequencing depth as roughly uniform. Later analysis revealed greater clonal expansion in HLA-associated TCR beta chains than in equally common others.

This TCR came from a woman in her thirties or forties in good health and CMV-seropositive. The genes are TRBV13 and TRBJ1-2; 9 bases line up with TRBD1. Input material: PBMCs. The CDR3, as DNA: TGTGCCAGCAGCTTGACACAGGGGGCGCGTGGCTACACCTTC. This encodes CASSLTQGARGYTF. The whole variable domain, filled in from reference TRBV13 and TRBJ1-2, reads AAGVIQSPRHLIKEKRETATLKCYPIPRHDTVYWYQQGPGQDPQFLISFYEKMQSDKGSIPDRFSAQQFSDYHSELNMSSLELGDSALYFCASSLTQGARGYTFGSGTRLTVV.